Listed here is a single T cell receptor beta chain. Its antigen is as yet unknown. CDR1 is SGHTA, CDR2 FQGNSA, per germline. V dropped 5 bases and J dropped 2; count of bases not matched to a gene: 8. CDR3 size: 16 residues. This record comes from a study of OX40 agonist ivuxolimab in advanced cancers. The assay was immunoSEQ multiplex PCR, and TCRdb's table has in-frame clones only and misses some. The sample carries about 78,000 clones, around 94% recorded once. Study-wide results and limits: CD8+ T cells were the subset that, on average, had more expanded clones than CD4+. Blood T cells, both CD4+ and CD8+, expanded clonally by week 6 at 0.1 to 3.0 mg/kg.

V usage is TRBV7-2 and J usage is TRBJ1-3; 8 bases fit TRBD1. This TCR came from an adult with an advanced solid tumor such as melanoma, head and neck, liver or kidney cancer. Sequences were derived from CD4+ or CD8+ T cells sorted from blood, sampled in a trial of the OX40 agonist ivuxolimab. The CDR3, as DNA: TGTGCCAGCAGCCCTCCCATCAGGGGGCCTGGAAACACCATATATTTT. This codes for CASSPPIRGPGNTIYF.